Below, 25 T cell receptor beta chains from the same sample are listed, as sequenced in a study of cytomegalovirus exposure and HLA in healthy donors. This table comes from immunoSEQ multiplex PCR, and its TCRdb copy is limited to in-frame clones, with some not included. The sample contains about 330,000 clones, roughly 88% of which appear only once. Sequenced: PBMCs. The receptor set was obtained from a woman under 30 in good health and CMV-seronegative.

J is TRBJ2-1 and V is TRBV6-6; maybe TRBD2 (5 bases). The germline V and J ends were trimmed by 5 bases and 9 bases, with 11 bases remaining between them. Germline V lookup: CDR1 MNHNY, CDR2 SVGAGI (reference sequence). The CDR3 sequence is 12 residues long. CDR3 bases: TGTGCCAGCAGTCAAAGAGGGCCTGAGCAGTTCTTC. Protein sequence: CASSQRGPEQFF.

The genes are TRBV5-5 and TRBJ2-3; 9 nucleotides match TRBD2. The J segment lost 4 bases and the V segment lost 0 bases, leaving 6 bases of the junction unmatched. Germline lookup yields CDR1 SGHKS and CDR2 YYEKEE (reference sequence). There are 16 residues in the CDR3. CDR3 residues: CASSLDVSGSADTQYF. CDR3 coding DNA: TGTGCCAGCAGCTTGGATGTTAGCGGGAGCGCAGATACGCAGTATTTT.

V and J are TRBV6-1 and TRBJ1-4, with D possibly being TRBD1 (5 bases). Germline CDR1 is MNHNS and CDR2 is SASEGT. The CDR3 has 13 residues. The V and J ends lost 2 bases and 14 bases respectively, with 15 bases between them. In nucleotides, the CDR3 is TGTGCCAGCAGTGAACTAGGGGCAGGGAGGCTGTTTTTT. It translates to CASSELGAGRLFF.

The chain carries TRBV18 and TRBJ1-2; no firm D call. V lost 1 base and J lost 4, with 10 bases in between. CDR3 length equals 14 residues. Germline lookup yields CDR1 KGHSH and CDR2 LQKENI. As DNA, the CDR3 is TGTGCCAGCTCACCACAGGAGGTCTCCTATGGCTACACCTTC. It yields the protein CASSPQEVSYGYTF.

This chain joins TRBV7-9 and TRBJ2-7; no clear D gene. Trimming removed 3 bases from V and 1 base from J, with 13 bases in between. This CDR3 comprises 15 residues. CDR1 and CDR2 from the germline V gene are SEHNR and FQNEAQ (reference sequence). The CDR3 loop is CASSFPQDLSYEQYF. CDR3 DNA: TGTGCCAGCAGCTTCCCCCAGGATCTGTCCTACGAGCAGTACTTC.

The rearrangement uses TRBV2 and TRBJ2-7; D perhaps matches TRBD2 (5 bases). Between the trimmed V and J ends, which lost 5 bases and 0 bases, there was a span of 17 bases. Germline CDR1 reads SNHLY; CDR2 reads FYNNEI. This CDR3 region has 16 residues. CDR3 in DNA: TGTGCCAGCAGTCCCACCCTGGACTCTAGCTCCTACGAGCAGTACTTC. Translated: CASSPTLDSSSYEQYF.

This clone was seen more than once but under ten times. The chain is built from TRBV5-5 and TRBJ1-5; 12 nucleotides align to TRBD1. Germline V lookup: CDR1 SGHKS, CDR2 YYEKEE (reference sequence). V lost 4 bases and J lost 7; bases outside the gene matches: 6. The CDR3 has 15 amino acids. CDR3 protein: CASSGDRGRGQPQHF. The DNA for the CDR3 is TGTGCCAGCAGCGGGGACAGGGGGCGAGGGCAGCCCCAGCATTTT.

The gene calls are TRBV30 and TRBJ2-3; TRBD2 matches 8 bases. The CDR3 is 14 residues long. Germline V gene data show CDR1 as GTSNPN and CDR2 as SVGIG (reference sequence). With 3 bases clipped from V and 1 base from J, the junction kept 3 bases outside the gene matches. In DNA, the CDR3 is TGTGCCTGGAGCCCGGGGGGGGGCACAGATACGCAGTATTTT. It translates to CAWSPGGGTDTQYF. Supplemented by reference TRBV30 and TRBJ2-3, the full variable domain reads SQTIHQWPATLVQPVGSPLSLECTVEGTSNPNLYWYRQAAGRGLQLLFYSVGIGQISSEVPQNLSASRPQDRQFILSSKKLLLSDSGFYLCAWSPGGGTDTQYFGPGTRLTVL.

The chain has TRBV6-6 and TRBJ1-3; TRBD1 aligns across 9 bases. This CDR3 comprises 16 residues. Per germline, CDR1 MNHNY and CDR2 SVGAGI (reference sequence). Trimming removed 2 bases from V and 4 bases from J; junction bases left unmatched: 6. CDR3 sequence: CASSYPRDRVGNTIYF. The CDR3 coding sequence is TGTGCCAGCAGTTACCCCCGGGACAGGGTAGGAAACACCATATATTTT.

The V call is TRBV28, the J call TRBJ1-4; 10 bases map to TRBD1. CDR3 length: 15 amino acids. In germline, CDR1 is MDHEN, CDR2 SYDVKM. The V gene end was trimmed by 7 bases and the J gene end by 1 base; junction bases not matched to a gene: 3. CDR3 DNA: TGTGCCAGCATGACAGGGGGCGTAACTAATGAAAAACTGTTTTTT. As protein: CASMTGGVTNEKLFF.

The V call is TRBV27, the J call TRBJ2-3; 7 positions match TRBD1. J gave up 2 bases and V 5 bases, and 7 bases lay outside the gene matches. This CDR3 has 15 amino acids. From germline, CDR1 is MNHEY and CDR2 SMNVEV (reference sequence). CDR3 residues: CASSRPGTDTDTQYF. The CDR3 DNA is TGTGCCAGCAGTCGCCCCGGGACAGACACAGATACGCAGTATTTT.

J is TRBJ1-2 and V is TRBV5-4, with D maybe TRBD1 (5 bases). Germline V lookup: CDR1 SGHNT, CDR2 YYREEE (reference sequence). V lost 6 bases and J lost 8, with 23 bases in between. This CDR3 spans 15 amino acids. CDR3 sequence: CASTLPGGGARGYTF. The DNA of the CDR3 is TGTGCCAGCACCCTCCCGGGCGGGGGAGCTAGAGGCTACACCTTC.

This clone was counted a single time. The chain employs TRBV27 and TRBJ1-2; D is possibly TRBD1 (6 bases). CDR1 is MNHEY, CDR2 SMNVEV, per germline (reference sequence). The CDR3 covers 15 residues. Trimming shortened V by 1 base and J by 6 bases, and 15 bases separated the two germline ends. CDR3 residues: CASSLYPPGADGYTF. CDR3 nucleotides: TGTGCCAGCAGTTTATACCCCCCAGGGGCGGATGGCTACACCTTC.

This clone was detected only once. V usage is TRBV5-1 and J usage is TRBJ1-2; TRBD1 matches 7 bases. There are 14 residues in the CDR3. The J segment lost 2 bases and the V segment lost 1 base, leaving 2 bases of the junction unmatched. Germline values: CDR1 SGHRS, CDR2 YFSETQ. CDR3 residues: CASSLSGGNYGYTF. CDR3 DNA sequence: TGCGCCAGCAGCTTGTCAGGGGGGAACTATGGCTACACCTTC.

The chain uses TRBV15 and TRBJ2-7; TRBD2 is a possible D gene (6 bases). The CDR3 is 15 amino acids. V lost 1 base and J lost 0, with 10 bases in between. Germline assignment: CDR1 LNHNV and CDR2 YYDKDF (reference sequence). The CDR3 bases are TGTGCCACCAGCAGAGCTGGCGGGACCTCCTACGAGCAGTACTTC. Its translation: CATSRAGGTSYEQYF.

The chain carries TRBV29-1 and TRBJ1-2; 7 bases align to TRBD1. The CDR3 extends over 13 amino acids. J lost 4 bases, V lost 6 bases, and 8 bases had no gene match. Germline loops: CDR1 SQVTM, CDR2 ANQGSEA. CDR3: CSVYGGGGYGYTF. CDR3 nucleotides: TGCAGCGTATACGGAGGGGGCGGCTATGGCTACACCTTC.

This rearrangement joins TRBV5-4 to TRBJ2-7; TRBD1 aligns across 11 bases. V lost 3 bases to trimming and J lost 4 bases; unmatched junction nucleotides: 9. This CDR3 region has 16 residues. Germline lookup yields CDR1 SGHNT and CDR2 YYREEE (reference sequence). For the CDR3, the DNA is TGTGCCAGCAGCTCCACCCCCGGGACAGGGGGTTACGAGCAGTACTTC. Translation: CASSSTPGTGGYEQYF.

This chain connects TRBV2 to TRBJ2-3; tentatively, D is TRBD2 (6 bases). This CDR3 has 14 residues. Germline lookup yields CDR1 SNHLY and CDR2 FYNNEI. Trimming took 7 bases from V and 2 from J, leaving 13 bases between them. The DNA of the CDR3 is TGTGCCAGCAAGGCGGGATGGGACACAGATACGCAGTATTTT. This sequence encodes CASKAGWDTDTQYF.

This clone appeared once. V usage is TRBV5-1 and J usage is TRBJ2-7; 8 nucleotides agree with TRBD1. Germline CDR1 and CDR2: SGHRS and YFSETQ. With V trimmed by 3 bases and J by 1 base, 9 bases remained unmatched. The CDR3 runs to 16 residues. The chain's CDR3 is CASSYSGGQGSYEQYF. The CDR3 region has the DNA TGCGCCAGCAGCTACTCAGGAGGACAGGGATCCTACGAGCAGTACTTC. Based on the CDR3 plus reference TRBV5-1 and TRBJ2-7, the full variable domain is KAGVTQTPRYLIKTRGQQVTLSCSPISGHRSVSWYQQTPGQGLQFLFEYFSETQRNKGNFPGRFSGRQFSNSRSEMNVSTLELGDSALYLCASSYSGGQGSYEQYFGPGTRLTVT.

The chain links TRBV23-1 to TRBJ1-2, with D possibly TRBD1 on 6 matching bases. TRBV23-1 is classed as an ORF, of uncertain function. V shed 11 bases and J shed 4 bases, with 8 bases lying between them. The CDR3 extends over 10 amino acids. CDR3 protein: CALGGYGYTF. The CDR3, as DNA: TGCGCCCTAGGGGGCTATGGCTACACCTTC.

This sequence joins TRBV11-2 and TRBJ1-2, with TRBD1 as a possible D gene (6 bases). Germline lookup yields CDR1 SGHAT and CDR2 FQNNGV. The CDR3 is made up of 15 amino acids. V shed 8 bases and J shed 8 bases, with 24 bases lying between them. CDR3 sequence reads: CASFDPGLTQGGYTF. The CDR3 region has the DNA TGTGCCAGCTTCGACCCCGGCCTGACCCAGGGGGGCTACACCTTC.

This clone showed up just a few times. The gene calls are TRBV19 and TRBJ2-7; the D is unclear. The CDR3 covers 14 residues. V lost 4 bases and J lost 2, with 12 bases in between. Germline assignment: CDR1 LNHDA and CDR2 SQIVND (reference sequence). The CDR3 DNA reads TGTGCCAGTAGTACGTCCTGGGCCCCCTACGAGCAGTACTTC. It is translated as CASSTSWAPYEQYF.

This sequence joins TRBV9 and TRBJ2-7; 7 nucleotides line up with TRBD1. The CDR3 is 14 amino acids. Germline assignment: CDR1 SGDLS and CDR2 YYNGEE. V trimming: 3 bases; J trimming: 0 bases; junction bases outside the gene matches: 3. The CDR3 DNA reads TGTGCCAGCAGCGGGGGACAGAACTCCTACGAGCAGTACTTC. Amino acid sequence: CASSGGQNSYEQYF. Drawing the rest from reference TRBV9 and TRBJ2-7, the complete variable domain is DSGVTQTPKHLITATGQRVTLRCSPRSGDLSVYWYQQSLDQGLQFLIQYYNGEERAKGNILERFSAQQFPDLHSELNLSSLELGDSALYFCASSGGQNSYEQYFGPGTRLTVT.

The chain employs TRBV4-3 and TRBJ2-1, with D tentatively TRBD2 (5 bases). V lost 0 bases to trimming and J lost 2 bases, with 11 bases between them. Germline-derived CDR1 and CDR2 are LGHNA and YSLEER. The CDR3 runs 16 residues. CDR3 region: CASSQDSSGTYNEQFF. The CDR3 bases are TGCGCCAGCAGCCAAGATTCCAGCGGAACCTACAATGAGCAGTTCTTC.

This sequence joins TRBV19 and TRBJ2-7; 9 nucleotides line up with TRBD2. Germline V gene sequence: CDR1 LNHDA, CDR2 SQIVND (reference sequence). With 9 bases clipped from V and 6 bases from J, the junction kept 9 bases outside the gene matches. The CDR3 runs 13 residues. The CDR3 is CASDSGSWTEQYF. The CDR3 nucleotides read TGTGCCAGCGATAGCGGGAGCTGGACCGAGCAGTACTTC.